Listed here are 19 T cell receptor beta chains from one sample, sequenced in a study of patients and donors after allogeneic stem cell transplantation. TCRdb recomputed calls from the RT-PCR reads with MiXCR, one row per CDR3 protein. The sample has about 4,200 distinct CDR3 sequences, about 16% seen once; the top ten hold over 60%. The sample was blood, either unsorted or a sorted T cell fraction (not recorded which). The receptors were gathered from a human donor who was either an allogeneic HSCT recipient or a stem cell or donor lymphocyte infusion donor (not recorded which). It is not recorded whose cells these are; they may come from a transplant donor.

In this sample, this clonotype turned up a few times. CDR3 coding DNA: TGTGCCAGCACCAACGGGGGTAGTGAGACCCAGTACTTC. Translated: CASTNGGSETQYF. V gene TRBV6-5 combines with J gene TRBJ2-5; D is possibly TRBD2 (6 bases). Germline CDR1 MNHEY, CDR2 SVGAGI. This CDR3 is built from 13 residues. V shed 7 bases and J shed 5 bases, with 14 bases lying between them.

There are many counts of this clonotype. This chain links TRBV27 with TRBJ1-2; D perhaps matches TRBD1 (5 bases). Trimming left V 3 bases short and J 4 bases short, with 9 bases between. Germline values: CDR1 MNHEY, CDR2 SMNVEV (reference sequence). This CDR3 region has 13 residues. The CDR3, as DNA: TGTGCCAGCAGTTTGCAGGGACTCTATGGCTACACCTTC. Protein product: CASSLQGLYGYTF.

This clonotype came up many times. The chain links TRBV4-1 to TRBJ1-5; D remains ambiguous. This CDR3 is built from 16 residues. CDR1 and CDR2 from the germline V gene are MGHRA and YSYEKL. The V and J ends lost 0 bases and 0 bases respectively, with 9 bases between them. CDR3 in amino acids: CASSQESVYSNQPQHF. The CDR3 bases are TGCGCCAGCAGCCAAGAGAGCGTTTATAGCAATCAGCCCCAGCATTTT.

The chain employs TRBV4-2 and TRBJ2-3; D might be TRBD1 or TRBD2, each matching 5 bases. Trimming removed 1 base at V and 6 bases at J, with 23 bases between. CDR1 LGHNA and CDR2 YNFKEQ come from the germline V gene. CDR3 size: 18 residues. The CDR3: CASSQAAIGTLWTDTQYF. The CDR3 nucleotides are TGTGCCAGCAGCCAAGCCGCGATCGGGACCCTCTGGACGGATACGCAGTATTTT.

The rearrangement uses TRBV2 and TRBJ1-6; 7 bases line up with TRBD1. Germline CDR1 and CDR2: SNHLY and FYNNEI. J gave up 9 bases and V 4 bases, and 6 bases lay outside the gene matches. The CDR3 extends over 14 amino acids. The CDR3 sequence is CASSVGAGGSPLHF. The CDR3 coding sequence is TGTGCCAGCAGTGTTGGGGCAGGGGGTTCACCCCTCCACTTT.

This clonotype occurred many times. The gene calls are TRBV6-5 and TRBJ2-1, with 10 nucleotides matching TRBD2. The CDR3 is 16 amino acids. The V segment lost 0 bases and the J segment 5 bases; nucleotides outside the gene matches: 4. From germline, CDR1 is MNHEY and CDR2 SVGAGI. The CDR3 spells CASSYSGLAGDNEQFF. Here the CDR3 DNA reads TGTGCCAGCAGTTACTCTGGCCTAGCGGGGGACAATGAGCAGTTCTTC.

This clonotype came up a few times. V usage is TRBV5-1 and J usage is TRBJ2-6; D may be TRBD1 (6 bases). CDR1 is SGHRS and CDR2 is YFSETQ in the germline V gene. The germline V and J ends were trimmed by 7 bases and 0 bases, with 11 bases remaining between them. CDR3 length: 15 residues. CDR3 protein: CASGGQRSGANVLTF. CDR3 nucleotide sequence: TGCGCCAGCGGAGGACAGCGCTCTGGGGCCAACGTCCTGACTTTC.

This clonotype is deemed medium-sized (0.01 to 0.1%). The junction shows a germline mismatch at one end, possibly a read error. The chain carries TRBV7-7 and TRBJ2-5; 8 bases are a match to TRBD1. Germline CDR1 reads SSHAT; CDR2 reads FNYEAQ (reference sequence). This CDR3 region has 15 residues. The CDR3 DNA reads TGTGCTAGCAGGGAAGAGGGACAGGCCGAAGAGACCCAGTACTTC. It encodes CASREEGQAEETQYF. Full variable domain (remainder filled in from reference TRBV7-7 and TRBJ2-5): GAGVSQSPRYKVTKRGQDVTLRCDPISSHATLYWYQQALGQGPEFLTYFNYEAQPDKSGLPSDRFSAERPEGSISTLTIQRTEQRDSAMYRCASREEGQAEETQYFGPGTRLLVL.

This clonotype counts as medium-sized. The V call is TRBV18, the J call TRBJ1-5; D uncertain. CDR3 length equals 14 residues. Germline CDR1 is KGHSH and CDR2 is LQKENI. The V and J ends lost 3 bases and 3 bases respectively, with 9 bases between them. CDR3 sequence (DNA): TGTGCCAGCTCACCTGGGCAGGTCAATCAGCCCCAGCATTTT. This gives the protein CASSPGQVNQPQHF.

This clonotype was observed a few times. The chain links TRBV6-6 to TRBJ2-3; D assignment may be TRBD1 or TRBD2 (5 bases each). CDR3 length equals 15 residues. With 2 bases removed from V and 1 base from J, the gap between germline ends came to 10 bases. The germline CDR1 and CDR2 sequences are MNHNY and SVGAGI (reference sequence). CDR3 sequence (DNA): TGTGCCAGCAGTTACGAGGGGTTGGGCACAGATACGCAGTATTTT. Protein: CASSYEGLGTDTQYF.

J is TRBJ2-5 and V is TRBV6-6, with D possibly TRBD1 on 5 matching bases. V was shortened by 2 bases and J by 5 bases, with 9 bases between the two germline ends. The CDR3 runs to 13 residues. The germline V gene encodes CDR1 MNHNY and CDR2 SVGAGI (reference sequence). This CDR3 is CASSYPGFETQYF. The CDR3 coding sequence is TGTGCCAGCAGTTACCCAGGGTTTGAGACCCAGTACTTC.

The chain employs TRBV6-5 and TRBJ2-2; TRBD1 aligns across 8 bases. The CDR3 extends over 14 amino acids. With 6 bases clipped from V and 1 base from J, the junction kept 1 base outside the gene matches. Germline values: CDR1 MNHEY, CDR2 SVGAGI. The chain's CDR3 is CASRGTGNTGELFF. The CDR3 bases are TGTGCCAGCAGAGGGACAGGGAACACCGGGGAGCTGTTTTTT.

The J gene is TRBJ2-5, the V gene TRBV6-5; 9 bases align to TRBD1. The V gene end was trimmed by 0 bases and the J gene end by 4 bases; junction bases not matched to a gene: 9. This CDR3 comprises 17 residues. Germline V gives CDR1 MNHEY, CDR2 SVGAGI. The CDR3 nucleotides are TGTGCCAGCAGTTACTCATACAGGGGGCATGTCGGAGAGACCCAGTACTTC. It is translated as CASSYSYRGHVGETQYF.

The chain couples TRBV18 to TRBJ1-5; no clear D gene. Trimming cost V 2 bases and J 7 bases, with 12 bases left between them. This CDR3 is built from 14 residues. In germline, CDR1 is KGHSH, CDR2 LQKENI. CDR3: CASSPGGRGQPQHF. The DNA for the CDR3 is TGTGCCAGCTCACCAGGTGGAAGAGGCCAGCCCCAGCATTTT.

The chain joins TRBV7-3 to TRBJ2-1; 9 nucleotides line up with TRBD1. The germline gives CDR1 SGHTA, CDR2 FQGTGA. Trimming at V came to 5 bases and at J to 10 bases, leaving 9 bases not matched to a gene. CDR3 length: 14 amino acids. CDR3 protein: CASSHGDRVREQFF. CDR3 DNA: TGTGCCAGCAGCCATGGGGACAGGGTCCGCGAGCAGTTCTTC.

This clonotype turned up a few times. The chain uses TRBV28 and TRBJ2-7, with D maybe TRBD2 (5 bases). V lost 3 bases, J lost 3 bases, and 9 bases lay in between. The CDR3 is 13 amino acids. The germline gives CDR1 MDHEN, CDR2 SYDVKM. CDR3: CASSFPAGYEQYF. The CDR3 DNA reads TGTGCCAGCAGTTTTCCGGCGGGCTACGAGCAGTACTTC.

This clonotype was seen repeatedly, ten times or more. The chain has TRBV5-1 and TRBJ2-1; TRBD1 might be the D (5 bases). Germline lookup yields CDR1 SGHRS and CDR2 YFSETQ. V lost 5 bases and J lost 9, with 12 bases in between. The CDR3 has 12 amino acids. The CDR3 protein is CASSSQGFEQFF. CDR3 coding DNA: TGCGCCAGCAGTTCCCAGGGATTTGAGCAGTTCTTC.

This clonotype came up a few times. For the CDR3, the DNA is TGTGCCAGCAGCGATAGCGGTATAAGGAACATTCAGTACTTC. It is translated as CASSDSGIRNIQYF. This chain connects TRBV28 to TRBJ2-4; D possibly corresponds to TRBD2 (6 bases). The CDR3 length is 14 residues. Per the germline V gene, CDR1 is MDHEN and CDR2 is SYDVKM. V was trimmed by 6 bases and J by 7 bases, leaving 16 bases between them.

This clonotype was seen repeatedly, ten times or more. The rearrangement uses TRBV6-5 and TRBJ1-6; D uncertain. V was trimmed by 4 bases and J by 7 bases, leaving 2 bases between them. CDR3 length equals 11 residues. Germline V CDR1 and CDR2: MNHEY, SVGAGI. CDR3 amino acids: CASSSNSPLHF. The CDR3 coding sequence is TGTGCCAGCAGTTCCAATTCACCCCTCCACTTT.